Listed below are T cell receptor beta chains from one sample, sequenced in a study of shared clonotypes between healthy human individuals. The protocol was immunoSEQ multiplex PCR, while the TCRdb copy is restricted to in-frame clones and leaves out a portion. This sample yields around 650,000 clones, of which approximately 96% are seen a single time; 0.11% belongs to the top ten. Sequencing was carried out using naive CD8+ T cells sorted from blood. The source of these receptors is a woman aged 25 to 45 in good health. CDR3s include the opening cysteine and the closing phenylalanine or tryptophan. Fields, in order: J gene, CDR3 length, clone size, D gene, V gene, CDR3 DNA, CDR3 protein. D genes are given only for firm matches. Clone size is shown for a subset of rows, as once, few, many or a class of expanded clone.

j_gene: TRBJ1-6; len: 15; abundance: once; d_gene: -; v_gene: TRBV4-2; CDR3nt: TGTGCCAGCAGCCAGGGCAGGGGTACAAATTCACCCCTCCACTTT; CDR3aa: CASSQGRGTNSPLHF
j_gene: TRBJ2-7; len: 15; abundance: -; d_gene: -; v_gene: TRBV5-4; CDR3nt: TGTGCCAGCAGCTTGGATAACATCAGGGGCTACGAGCAGTACTTC; CDR3aa: CASSLDNIRGYEQYF
j_gene: TRBJ2-3; len: 14; abundance: -; d_gene: TRBD2; v_gene: TRBV27; CDR3nt: TGTGCCACCGCGGCTCGGGAGGGCAGAGATACGCAGTATTTT; CDR3aa: CATAAREGRDTQYF
j_gene: TRBJ2-7; len: 16; abundance: -; d_gene: TRBD2; v_gene: TRBV29-1; CDR3nt: TGCAGCGTAGCGGCAGGGCTAGCGGGACCCTGGGGCGAGCAGTACTTC; CDR3aa: CSVAAGLAGPWGEQYF
j_gene: TRBJ1-4; len: 13; abundance: -; d_gene: -; v_gene: TRBV6-5; CDR3nt: TGTGCCAGCAGTTACGGGTACGGTGAAAAACTGTTTTTT; CDR3aa: CASSYGYGEKLFF
j_gene: TRBJ2-4; len: 14; abundance: -; d_gene: TRBD2; v_gene: TRBV4-1; CDR3nt: TGCGCCAGCAGCCAAGGGGGACTAGCGGGAATTCAGTACTTC; CDR3aa: CASSQGGLAGIQYF
j_gene: TRBJ2-4; len: 18; abundance: -; d_gene: -; v_gene: TRBV2; CDR3nt: TGTGCCAGCAGTGAAGTAGGGGATACTAGCCCTCAGTCGGACATTCAGTACTTC; CDR3aa: CASSEVGDTSPQSDIQYF
j_gene: TRBJ1-1; len: 12; abundance: -; d_gene: -; v_gene: TRBV21-1; CDR3nt: TGTGCCAGCACCTCAGACGGGGGGAGGGCTTTCTTT; CDR3aa: CASTSDGGRAFF
j_gene: TRBJ2-7; len: 14; abundance: -; d_gene: TRBD2; v_gene: TRBV13; CDR3nt: TGTGCCAGCAGCCGACCTAGCGGGAGTTACGAGCAGTACTTC; CDR3aa: CASSRPSGSYEQYF
j_gene: TRBJ2-5; len: 14; abundance: -; d_gene: -; v_gene: TRBV7-2; CDR3nt: TGTGCCAGCAGCCAAGGACATTACGAAGAGACCCAGTACTTC; CDR3aa: CASSQGHYEETQYF
j_gene: TRBJ1-2; len: 12; abundance: once; d_gene: -; v_gene: TRBV29-1; CDR3nt: TGCAGCGTTGAAGGGGAGCACTATGGCTACACCTTC; CDR3aa: CSVEGEHYGYTF
j_gene: TRBJ2-3; len: 15; abundance: -; d_gene: TRBD2; v_gene: TRBV5-1; CDR3nt: TGCGCCAGCAGCTTTACTAGCGGGAGCACAGATACGCAGTATTTT; CDR3aa: CASSFTSGSTDTQYF
j_gene: TRBJ2-1; len: 11; abundance: once; d_gene: -; v_gene: TRBV5-6; CDR3nt: TGTGCCAGCAGCTTAGGGGTAAAGCAGTTCTTC; CDR3aa: CASSLGVKQFF
j_gene: TRBJ2-3; len: 17; abundance: -; d_gene: TRBD2; v_gene: TRBV7-6; CDR3nt: TGTGCCAGCAGTCGTACTCTAGCGGGAGGGCTTTTAGATACGCAGTATTTT; CDR3aa: CASSRTLAGGLLDTQYF
j_gene: TRBJ2-7; len: 15; abundance: -; d_gene: TRBD1; v_gene: TRBV27; CDR3nt: TGTGCCAGCAGTCACGGGACAGGGATAGGCTACGAGCAGTACTTC; CDR3aa: CASSHGTGIGYEQYF
j_gene: TRBJ2-3; len: 19; abundance: -; d_gene: TRBD2; v_gene: TRBV11-2; CDR3nt: TGTGCCAGCAGCGGATTCTCCCGCCAAAGCGGGGCGATCACAGATACGCAGTATTTT; CDR3aa: CASSGFSRQSGAITDTQYF
j_gene: TRBJ2-2; len: 19; abundance: -; d_gene: TRBD2; v_gene: TRBV7-8; CDR3nt: TGTGCCAGCAGCTTCAACAGGACTAGCGGGAGGAGGAACACCGGGGAGCTGTTTTTT; CDR3aa: CASSFNRTSGRRNTGELFF
j_gene: TRBJ2-6; len: 16; abundance: -; d_gene: -; v_gene: TRBV28; CDR3nt: TGTGCCAGCAGCCCTGACAGAACTACTGGGGCCAACGTCCTGACTTTC; CDR3aa: CASSPDRTTGANVLTF
j_gene: TRBJ2-7; len: 11; abundance: -; d_gene: -; v_gene: TRBV5-6; CDR3nt: TGTGCCAGCAGCGTCGTTGGCGAGCAGTACTTC; CDR3aa: CASSVVGEQYF
j_gene: TRBJ2-7; len: 13; abundance: -; d_gene: TRBD2; v_gene: TRBV7-8; CDR3nt: TGTGCCAGCAGCTGGGACTACCTCTACGAGCAGTACTTC; CDR3aa: CASSWDYLYEQYF
j_gene: TRBJ2-7; len: 16; abundance: -; d_gene: TRBD1; v_gene: TRBV28; CDR3nt: TGTGCCAGCAGCTCCCCGAACAGGGGGCCTTTCACAGAGCAGTACTTC; CDR3aa: CASSSPNRGPFTEQYF
j_gene: TRBJ2-1; len: 11; abundance: once; d_gene: -; v_gene: TRBV6-4; CDR3nt: TGTGCCACCAGAGGAGGAAATGAGCAGTTCTTC; CDR3aa: CATRGGNEQFF
j_gene: TRBJ1-5; len: 16; abundance: -; d_gene: -; v_gene: TRBV27; CDR3nt: TGTGCCAGCAGTTTAGCAGGGACCCATAGCAATCAGCCCCAGCATTTT; CDR3aa: CASSLAGTHSNQPQHF
j_gene: TRBJ1-1; len: 15; abundance: -; d_gene: TRBD1; v_gene: TRBV28; CDR3nt: TGTGCCAGCAGGTTGGGACAGCTCCTGAACACTGAAGCTTTCTTT; CDR3aa: CASRLGQLLNTEAFF
j_gene: TRBJ2-2; len: 13; abundance: -; d_gene: -; v_gene: TRBV5-6; CDR3nt: TGTGCCAGCAGCCTGAATCCCGCCGAGGAGCTGTTTTTT; CDR3aa: CASSLNPAEELFF